Listed below are T cell receptor beta chains from one sample, sequenced in a study of blood T cell repertoires in COVID-19. TCRdb's copy holds only in-frame clones and misses some; the assay was immunoSEQ multiplex PCR. Seen here are about 160,000 clones, 92% observed once, and the top ten hold roughly 4.8%. The sequenced sample consisted of peripheral blood. The receptors were gathered from a man aged 25 to 45 with COVID-19, enrolled during active disease. Each CDR3 is given with its conserved first and last residue. The D gene is left open where the match is weak. The listing skips clone size in some rows; elsewhere it reads once, few, many or a size class.

d_call	clone_size	j_call	v_call	cdr3_nt	cdr3_aa
-	medium-sized	TRBJ2-1	TRBV27	TGTGCCAGCAGTTTTCCCCTCGAGGGTTTGAGCTACAATGAGCAGTTCTTC	CASSFPLEGLSYNEQFF
-	-	TRBJ2-2	TRBV7-3	TGTGCCAGCAGCACCCAGACAGACACCGGGGAGCTGTTTTTT	CASSTQTDTGELFF
TRBD2	-	TRBJ2-1	TRBV19	TGTGCCAGTAGTATGAGGTTAGCGGGAGGGTCGAGGGAGCAGTTCTTC	CASSMRLAGGSREQFF
TRBD1	-	TRBJ2-2	TRBV7-9	TGTGCCAGCAGCACCGAGGACAGGGGGCTTACCGGGGAGCTGTTTTTT	CASSTEDRGLTGELFF
TRBD2	-	TRBJ2-7	TRBV4-2	TGTGCCAGCAGCCATCCCTCTACAGGGACTAGCGTTTCCTACGAGCAGTACTTC	CASSHPSTGTSVSYEQYF
TRBD1	-	TRBJ2-3	TRBV10-3	TGTGCCACCCTAAACAGGGGGGTCGGCACAGATACGCAGTATTTT	CATLNRGVGTDTQYF
-	few	TRBJ1-5	TRBV5-4	TGTGCCAGCAGCCCCGACAGGAGCAATCAGCCCCAGCATTTT	CASSPDRSNQPQHF
-	-	TRBJ1-1	TRBV19	TGTGCCAGTAGTAACAGGGACACTGAAGCTTTCTTT	CASSNRDTEAFF
-	-	TRBJ1-6	TRBV5-4	TGTGCCAGCAGCTTGGGGGCAGCGGGCAATTCACCCCTCCACTTT	CASSLGAAGNSPLHF
TRBD2	-	TRBJ2-1	TRBV28	TGTGCCAGCAGTCAGGGGACTAGCGGGACTTACAATGAGCAGTTCTTC	CASSQGTSGTYNEQFF
TRBD2	-	TRBJ2-5	TRBV27	TGTGCCAGCAGTTCTTGGACTAGCTTGGAAGAGACCCAGTACTTC	CASSSWTSLEETQYF
-	-	TRBJ2-7	TRBV7-2	TGTGCCAGCAGCTTAGTCGTGGCGGCGTGGAGGACGGATCGCTACGAGCAGTACTTC	CASSLVVAAWRTDRYEQYF
-	-	TRBJ2-2	TRBV6-5	TGTGCCAGCAGCCAGCGGCCCACCGGGGAGCTGTTTTTT	CASSQRPTGELFF
TRBD1	-	TRBJ2-2	TRBV11-2	TGTGCCAGCAGACCTCCGGGACAGGGTAACACCGGGGAGCTGTTTTTT	CASRPPGQGNTGELFF
-	-	TRBJ1-1	TRBV27	TGTGCCAGCAGTCCAGGGGTGAACACTGAAGCTTTCTTT	CASSPGVNTEAFF
-	-	TRBJ2-5	TRBV10-3	TGTGCCATCAGCTCCCTTCAAGAGACCCAGTACTTC	CAISSLQETQYF
-	once	TRBJ2-2	TRBV29-1	TGCAGCGTTGAGATCAGAACCGCGAACACCGGGGAGCTGTTTTTT	CSVEIRTANTGELFF
TRBD2	-	TRBJ2-3	TRBV2	TGCGCGGGGGTGGGGACAGATACGCAGTATTTT	CAGVGTDTQYF
-	-	TRBJ2-7	TRBV10-3	TGTGCCATCACGGAGCGTCTAACTAGTGGGACTGCATACGAGCAGTACTTC	CAITERLTSGTAYEQYF
-	-	TRBJ1-2	TRBV18	TGTGCCAGCTCCCCTGAGGTCGGCTACACCTTC	CASSPEVGYTF
TRBD2	-	TRBJ2-7	TRBV27	TGTGCCAGCAGTTTAAATCTGCGGGGGGGCCTGGGGGAGCAGTACTTC	CASSLNLRGGLGEQYF
-	once	TRBJ1-1	TRBV12-5	TGTGCTAGTGGCTCAGGGTTGGTCACTGAAGCTTTCTTT	CASGSGLVTEAFF
-	-	TRBJ2-7	TRBV28	TGTGCCAGCAGTCCCTTACCAGGGTCCCTCTCCTACGAGCAGTACTTC	CASSPLPGSLSYEQYF
-	-	TRBJ1-2	TRBV7-3	TGTGCCAGCAGCTTAAAGGGAGTTAGCTATGGCTACACCTTC	CASSLKGVSYGYTF
-	-	TRBJ1-1	TRBV9	TGTGCCAGCAGCGTAGCGAGGGAAACTGAAGCTTTCTTT	CASSVARETEAFF
TRBD1	-	TRBJ1-1	TRBV4-2	TGTGCCAGCAGCCATTCCGCTACAGGGGGTCCTGAAGCTTTCTTT	CASSHSATGGPEAFF
TRBD2	-	TRBJ2-3	TRBV27	TGTGCCAGCACCCCCTCTAGCGGGGAACGCACAGATACGCAGTATTTT	CASTPSSGERTDTQYF
-	-	TRBJ1-1	TRBV28	TGTGCCAGCAGTTTATCACAGGTCTTGAACACTGAAGCTTTCTTT	CASSLSQVLNTEAFF